This TCR beta chain is drawn from a study of blood T cell repertoires in COVID-19. Study-wide context: Researchers got acute and convalescent COVID-19 samples from the United States, Italy and Spain. T cells, B-cell-depleted T cells, or PBMCs provided the cDNA or gDNA that served as material.

Method: immunoSEQ multiplex PCR; TCRdb's copy keeps in-frame clones and lacks some. The sample lists 70,000 to 95,000 clones; more than 85% were seen once. Trimming left V 3 bases short and J 5 bases short, with 10 bases between. This CDR3 has 13 residues. Germline CDR1 MDHEN, CDR2 SYDVKM. The rearrangement links TRBV28 to TRBJ1-2; a possible D gene is TRBD1 (5 bases). This TCR derives from a man aged 70 or older with active or convalescent COVID-19. Sequences were obtained from peripheral blood. In nucleotides, the CDR3 is TGTGCCAGCAGTTTGTCAGGGCCGTATGGCTACACCTTC. Its protein product is CASSLSGPYGYTF.